The 4 T cell receptor beta chains in this list originate from one sample, sequenced in a study of blood T cell repertoires in COVID-19. TCRdb keeps only in-frame clones here, not all; method: immunoSEQ multiplex PCR. The sample lists approximately 220,000 clones; 90% were seen once. Sequencing was carried out using PBMCs or T cells enriched from blood (not recorded which). These TCRs come from a man aged 25-45 years who had been exposed to COVID-19.

The chain joins TRBV2 to TRBJ1-1; TRBD1 is a possible D gene (6 bases). V gave up 7 bases and J gave up 1 base, with 16 bases separating them. The CDR3 has 15 amino acids. Germline V gene sequence: CDR1 SNHLY, CDR2 FYNNEI. DNA for the CDR3: TGTGCCAGCACAGAGGCGGACAGTGGGAACACTGAAGCTTTCTTT. Translated: CASTEADSGNTEAFF.

The chain is built from TRBV5-5 and TRBJ2-1; 7 nucleotides match TRBD1. Germline CDR1 and CDR2: SGHKS and YYEKEE (reference sequence). The CDR3 is 16 amino acids. The V and J ends lost 2 bases and 4 bases, in that order; junction bases with no gene match: 9. As DNA, the CDR3 is TGTGCCAGCAGCTTAACAGGGGTAGGGTCATACAATGAGCAGTTCTTC. Translation: CASSLTGVGSYNEQFF.

The chain is built from TRBV5-5 and TRBJ2-4, with unresolved D. Germline lookup yields CDR1 SGHKS and CDR2 YYEKEE (reference sequence). This CDR3 has 16 amino acids. The V gene lost 1 base and the J gene lost 0 bases, with 11 bases spanning the gap. This CDR3 is CASSLSSIVAKNIQYF. As DNA, the CDR3 is TGTGCCAGCAGCTTGTCCAGTATCGTAGCCAAAAACATTCAGTACTTC.

The V and J genes are TRBV3-1 (or the pseudogene TRBV3-2) and TRBJ1-2, with 7 bases aligning to TRBD1. The germline V gene encodes CDR1 LGHDT and CDR2 YNNKEL (reference sequence). CDR3 length: 13 amino acids. Unmatched junction bases numbered 3, after V lost 3 bases and J lost 5 bases. CDR3 amino acids: CASSQSGGYGYTF. CDR3 DNA sequence: TGTGCCAGCAGCCAGTCAGGGGGGTATGGCTACACCTTC.